The 23 T cell receptor beta chains given below trace back to one sample, sequenced in a study of shared clonotypes between healthy human individuals. Assay used: immunoSEQ multiplex PCR; TCRdb lists only in-frame clones, some missing. The data contain about 1.5 million clones, 98% of them seen just once; the ten biggest clones take up roughly 0.45%. Sequenced material: naive CD4+ T cells sorted from blood. Described subset: CD45RA+ positively selected. The receptor source for this set is a man aged 30 to 45 in good health.

The chain uses TRBV27 and TRBJ2-2; D remains unclear. The V and J ends lost 1 base and 0 bases respectively, with 9 bases between them. There are 16 residues in the CDR3. Germline assignment: CDR1 MNHEY and CDR2 SMNVEV (reference sequence). This CDR3 is CASSLLIGANTGELFF. The CDR3, as DNA: TGTGCCAGCAGTTTATTAATTGGCGCGAACACCGGGGAGCTGTTTTTT.

This clone occurred once. J is TRBJ2-5 and V is TRBV28; TRBD2 matches 7 bases. Per germline, CDR1 MDHEN and CDR2 SYDVKM. The CDR3 covers 11 residues. V lost 8 bases and J lost 7; bases outside the gene matches: 4. The CDR3 region has the DNA TGTGCCAGCCTTGGGGAGGGGACCCAGTACTTC. It specifies CASLGEGTQYF.

As for this clone: The sample contains more than one DNA sequence encoding this CDR3. This sequence joins TRBV18 and TRBJ2-3; no firm D call. The CDR3 is 12 residues long. Looked up from germline, CDR1 is KGHSH and CDR2 is LQKENI. The V end was cut by 6 bases, the J end by 3 bases, with 7 bases between. The CDR3 reads CASSPGTDTQYF. The CDR3 bases are TGTGCCAGCTCCCCAGGAACAGATACGCAGTATTTT.

This chain connects TRBV19 to TRBJ1-2; perhaps TRBD1 as D (6 bases). This CDR3 region has 12 residues. The germline V and J ends were trimmed by 5 bases and 7 bases, with 11 bases remaining between them. Germline CDR1 reads LNHDA; CDR2 reads SQIVND (reference sequence). The CDR3 reads CASSHTGSGYTF. The CDR3 coding sequence is TGTGCCAGTAGTCACACAGGGTCTGGCTACACCTTC.

The chain has TRBV19 and TRBJ2-7, with 9 bases identical to TRBD1. The length of the CDR3 is 14 residues. V shed 3 bases and J 3 bases; nucleotides not matched to a gene: 3. The germline V gene encodes CDR1 LNHDA and CDR2 SQIVND (reference sequence). The CDR3 region has the DNA TGTGCCAGTAGTATTCGGGACAGGGACTACGAGCAGTACTTC. It encodes CASSIRDRDYEQYF.

The rearrangement joins TRBV2 to TRBJ2-3, with 7 bases fitting TRBD2. Per the germline V gene, CDR1 is SNHLY and CDR2 is FYNNEI. V shed 2 bases and J 6 bases; nucleotides not matched to a gene: 8. The CDR3 runs 15 residues. The CDR3 spells CASSELAGASDTQYF. The CDR3 DNA sequence: TGTGCCAGCAGTGAACTCGCGGGAGCTTCGGATACGCAGTATTTT. Filled out from reference TRBV2 and TRBJ2-3, the complete variable domain reads EPEVTQTPSHQVTQMGQEVILRCVPISNHLYFYWYRQILGQKVEFLVSFYNNEISEKSEIFDDQFSVERPDGSNFTLKIRSTKLEDSAMYFCASSELAGASDTQYFGPGTRLTVL.

The CDR3 DNA reads as TGTGCCATCGGACAGGGGGCTACCTCTAGCACAGATACGCAGTATTTT. This encodes CAIGQGATSSTDTQYF. V gene TRBV10-3 combines with J gene TRBJ2-3; 11 bases are shared with TRBD1. From germline, CDR1 is ENHRY and CDR2 SYGVKD. J was trimmed by 0 bases and V by 8 bases; bases with no gene match: 7. CDR3 length equals 16 residues.

The rearrangement links TRBV15 to TRBJ2-7; D might be TRBD1 or TRBD2, each matching 5 bases. The V end was cut by 4 bases, the J end by 3 bases, with 13 bases between. This CDR3 comprises 14 residues. The germline CDR1 and CDR2 sequences are LNHNV and YYDKDF (reference sequence). CDR3 sequence (DNA): TGTGCCACCAGCAATCCTCTGAGGGGCTACGAGCAGTACTTC. Translating gives CATSNPLRGYEQYF.

Only one count was recorded for this clone. The V and J genes are TRBV5-1 and TRBJ1-1; 8 nucleotides agree with TRBD1. V dropped 3 bases and J dropped 7; count of bases not matched to a gene: 5. The CDR3 length is 13 residues. The germline CDR1 and CDR2 sequences are SGHRS and YFSETQ. The CDR3 DNA reads TGCGCCAGCAGCTCCGGACAGGGCGGTGAAGCTTTCTTT. Translated: CASSSGQGGEAFF.

To note about this clone: Other DNA sequences of this sample code for an identical CDR3. The V gene is TRBV2, the J gene TRBJ2-1, with D possibly TRBD2 on 5 matching bases. This CDR3 has 13 residues. V was trimmed by 8 bases and J by 4 bases, leaving 12 bases between them. Per the germline V gene, CDR1 is SNHLY and CDR2 is FYNNEI. The CDR3 region is CASSGTRYNEQFF. Written as DNA, the CDR3 is TGTGCCAGCTCGGGAACCCGATACAATGAGCAGTTCTTC.

J is TRBJ2-1 and V is TRBV5-1; 10 bases map to TRBD2. V trimming: 6 bases; J trimming: 9 bases; junction bases outside the gene matches: 12. This CDR3 has 15 amino acids. The germline V gene encodes CDR1 SGHRS and CDR2 YFSETQ. CDR3 bases: TGCGCCAGCACCCTACTAGCGGGATTGCTCGCTGAGCAGTTCTTC. It codes for CASTLLAGLLAEQFF.

This chain connects TRBV7-9 to TRBJ2-1; D may be TRBD2 (6 bases). V was shortened by 5 bases and J by 1 base, with 12 bases between the two germline ends. The CDR3 has 15 residues. Germline lookup yields CDR1 SEHNR and CDR2 FQNEAQ (reference sequence). CDR3 protein: CASSASGGSYNEQFF. For the CDR3, the DNA is TGTGCCAGCAGCGCCTCCGGGGGTTCCTACAATGAGCAGTTCTTC.

J is TRBJ1-1 and V is TRBV7-8; a possible D gene is TRBD1 (6 bases). Trimming left V 1 base short and J 3 bases short, with 15 bases between. The CDR3 spans 16 residues. In germline, CDR1 is SGHVS, CDR2 FQNEAQ. This CDR3 is CASSLVGGPVYTEAFF. As DNA, the CDR3 is TGTGCCAGCAGCTTAGTTGGGGGGCCGGTTTACACTGAAGCTTTCTTT.

The V call is TRBV5-4, the J call TRBJ2-3; 7 bases fit TRBD1. CDR3 length: 17 amino acids. Germline-derived CDR1 and CDR2 are SGHNT and YYREEE (reference sequence). The V gene end was trimmed by 0 bases and the J gene end by 3 bases; junction bases not matched to a gene: 10. The chain's CDR3 is CASSLGQGFVRTDTQYF. CDR3 DNA sequence: TGTGCCAGCAGCTTGGGACAGGGCTTTGTAAGGACAGATACGCAGTATTTT. Full variable domain (rest looked up from reference TRBV5-4 and TRBJ2-3): ETGVTQSPTHLIKTRGQQVTLRCSSQSGHNTVSWYQQALGQGPQFIFQYYREEENGRGNFPPRFSGLQFPNYSSELNVNALELDDSALYLCASSLGQGFVRTDTQYFGPGTRLTVL.

V usage is TRBV28 and J usage is TRBJ1-5; D is unclear. From germline, CDR1 is MDHEN and CDR2 SYDVKM. Deletions cut 9 bases from V and 4 bases from J, with 10 bases between. This CDR3 spans 12 amino acids. CDR3 sequence (DNA): TGTGCCAGTCAGACTGTAAATCAGCCCCAGCATTTT. Translated: CASQTVNQPQHF.

CDR3 DNA sequence: TGTGCCAGTACCGGGACAGGGATCCACGAGCAGTACTTC. Translation gives CASTGTGIHEQYF. This sequence joins TRBV2 and TRBJ2-7; 9 nucleotides line up with TRBD1. The V segment lost 9 bases and the J segment 5 bases; nucleotides outside the gene matches: 8. CDR1 is SNHLY, CDR2 FYNNEI, per germline. The CDR3 has 13 residues.

The chain joins TRBV10-1 to TRBJ2-7; D not resolved. The CDR3 consists of 15 residues. The germline CDR1 and CDR2 sequences are WNHNN and SYGVQD (reference sequence). The germline V and J ends were trimmed by 5 bases and 7 bases, with 21 bases remaining between them. The CDR3 sequence is CASSPGSISSTEQYF. Written as DNA, the CDR3 is TGCGCCAGCAGTCCCGGGTCTATCTCCTCTACGGAGCAGTACTTC.

The genes are TRBV5-6 and TRBJ1-1; D unclear. Germline CDR1 and CDR2: SGHDT and YYEEEE. V lost 2 bases, J lost 1 base, and 15 bases lay in between. The CDR3 loop spans 16 amino acids. CDR3 DNA sequence: TGTGCCAGCAGCTTAAGGGTGTTGGCCCAGAACACTGAAGCTTTCTTT. It is translated as CASSLRVLAQNTEAFF.

This sequence joins TRBV6-5 and TRBJ1-1, with D perhaps TRBD1 (5 bases). Looked up from germline, CDR1 is MNHEY and CDR2 is SVGAGI. Trimming took 7 bases from V and 5 from J, leaving 17 bases between them. The CDR3 is 14 residues long. The chain's CDR3 is CASKRGRDETEAFF. In DNA, the CDR3 is TGTGCCAGCAAAAGGGGCAGGGATGAGACTGAAGCTTTCTTT.

This rearrangement joins TRBV2 to TRBJ2-5; 7 nucleotides line up with TRBD2. Trimming at V came to 8 bases and at J to 0 bases, leaving 9 bases not matched to a gene. Germline CDR1 and CDR2: SNHLY and FYNNEI. This CDR3 has 15 residues. CDR3 nucleotides: TGTGCCAGCCCCCGGGAAGCGGGGTACCAAGAGACCCAGTACTTC. It encodes CASPREAGYQETQYF.

The J gene is TRBJ2-3, the V gene TRBV7-3; D is possibly TRBD1 (6 bases). This CDR3 region has 15 residues. Germline values: CDR1 SGHTA, CDR2 FQGTGA. Trimming took off 2 bases at V and 3 bases at J, with 12 bases between the two ends. CDR3 DNA sequence: TGTGCCAGCAGCTTAGGGGGCCCTGGAACAGATACGCAGTATTTT. Encoded protein: CASSLGGPGTDTQYF. Supplemented by reference TRBV7-3 and TRBJ2-3, the full variable domain reads GAGVSQTPSNKVTEKGKYVELRCDPISGHTALYWYRQSLGQGPEFLIYFQGTGAADDSGLPNDRFFAVRPEGSVSTLKIQRTERGDSAVYLCASSLGGPGTDTQYFGPGTRLTVL.

V and J are TRBV19 and TRBJ2-1; 8 bases match TRBD2. V lost 0 bases to trimming and J lost 7 bases; unmatched junction nucleotides: 5. The CDR3 loop spans 15 amino acids. Germline V CDR1 and CDR2: LNHDA, SQIVND (reference sequence). The CDR3 sequence: CASSIESGRWNEQFF. The CDR3 nucleotides read TGTGCCAGTAGTATAGAAAGCGGGAGATGGAATGAGCAGTTCTTC.

V gene TRBV28 combines with J gene TRBJ2-5; D gene uncertain. The CDR3 extends over 14 amino acids. Trimming removed 1 base from V and 1 base from J, with 7 bases in between. In germline, CDR1 is MDHEN, CDR2 SYDVKM. The CDR3 DNA reads TGTGCCAGCAGTTTATCCCCAACCCAAGAGACCCAGTACTTC. Translated, it gives CASSLSPTQETQYF.